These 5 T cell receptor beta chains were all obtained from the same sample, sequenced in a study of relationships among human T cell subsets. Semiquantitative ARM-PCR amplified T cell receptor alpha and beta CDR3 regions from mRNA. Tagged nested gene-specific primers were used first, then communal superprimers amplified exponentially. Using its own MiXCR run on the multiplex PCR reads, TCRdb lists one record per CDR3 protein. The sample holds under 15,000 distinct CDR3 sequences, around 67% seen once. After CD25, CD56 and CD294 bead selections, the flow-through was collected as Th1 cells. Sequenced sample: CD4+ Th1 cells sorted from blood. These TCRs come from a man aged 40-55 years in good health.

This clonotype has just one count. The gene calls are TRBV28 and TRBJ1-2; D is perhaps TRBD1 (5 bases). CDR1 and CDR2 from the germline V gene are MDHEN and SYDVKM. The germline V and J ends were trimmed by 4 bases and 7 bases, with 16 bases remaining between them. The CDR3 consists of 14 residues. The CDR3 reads CASSWPGQAGGYTF. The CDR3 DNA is TGTGCCAGCAGTTGGCCGGGGCAGGCGGGTGGCTACACCTTC.

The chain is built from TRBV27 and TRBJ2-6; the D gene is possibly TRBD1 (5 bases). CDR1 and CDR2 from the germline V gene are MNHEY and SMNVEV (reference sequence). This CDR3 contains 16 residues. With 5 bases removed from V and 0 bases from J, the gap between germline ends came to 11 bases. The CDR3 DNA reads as TGTGCCAGCAGTCCTAGACAGAGCTCTGGGGCCAACGTCCTGACTTTC. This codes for CASSPRQSSGANVLTF.

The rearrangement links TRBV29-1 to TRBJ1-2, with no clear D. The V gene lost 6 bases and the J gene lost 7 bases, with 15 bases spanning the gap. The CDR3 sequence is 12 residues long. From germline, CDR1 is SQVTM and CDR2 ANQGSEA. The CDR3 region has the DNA TGCAGCGTCGGACCCCAGGCGAGTGGCTACACCTTC. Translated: CSVGPQASGYTF.

CDR3 loop: CASSSEPQYF. The CDR3 DNA reads as TGTGCCAGCAGCTCGGAGCCCCAGTACTTC. V is TRBV7-9 and J is TRBJ2-5, with no clear D. V was clipped by 4 bases and J by 9 bases, with 6 bases between them. The CDR3 length is 10 residues. Germline CDR1 SEHNR, CDR2 FQNEAQ (reference sequence).

CDR3 nucleotide sequence: TGTGCCAGCCGACGGACAGGGAGTACTGAAAAACTGTTTTTT. This codes for CASRRTGSTEKLFF. The genes are TRBV21-1 and TRBJ1-4; the D segment call TRBD1 is taken from the table without a DNA check. TRBV21-1 counts as a pseudogene. The CDR3 spans 14 residues.